The 13 T cell receptor beta chains below were found in one sample sequenced in a study of T cells in Graves' hyperthyroidism and ophthalmopathy. Template material for amplifying TCR beta CDR3 regions consisted of RNA transcripts. Researchers ran a first-round RT-PCR on the TCR CDR3 using the HTBI primer set. TCRdb recomputed calls from the multiplex PCR reads with MiXCR, one row per CDR3 protein. The table has some 350,000 distinct CDR3 sequences, approximately 14% seen once. The sequencing input was blood. All receptors derive from a woman in her late teens or twenties with Graves' hyperthyroidism that later progressed to Graves' ophthalmopathy.

The chain employs TRBV5-6 and TRBJ1-2; 7 bases map to TRBD1. Germline CDR1 SGHDT, CDR2 YYEEEE. Trimming removed 5 bases from V and 4 bases from J; junction bases left unmatched: 8. This CDR3 contains 14 residues. The CDR3 protein is CASSSGTAFYGYTF. The CDR3 DNA sequence: TGTGCCAGCAGTTCCGGGACAGCTTTCTATGGCTACACCTTC.

The V gene is TRBV5-1, the J gene TRBJ2-7; TRBD2 matches 8 bases. CDR1 SGHRS and CDR2 YFSETQ come from the germline V gene. The V and J ends lost 4 bases and 6 bases, in that order; junction bases with no gene match: 9. The CDR3 runs to 14 residues. As DNA, the CDR3 is TGCGCCAGCAGCACCGGGACTAGAGGGTGCGAGCAGTACTTC. Protein: CASSTGTRGCEQYF.

This chain's CDR3 is CASSQAQGDGYTF. CDR3 DNA sequence: TGCGCCAGCAGCCAGGCACAGGGAGATGGCTACACCTTC. This chain uses TRBV4-3 with TRBJ1-2, with D possibly TRBD1 on 6 matching bases. CDR1 LGHNA and CDR2 YSLEER come from the germline V gene. The CDR3 contains 13 residues. The V gene lost 3 bases and the J gene lost 6 bases, with 11 bases spanning the gap.

V gene TRBV10-3 combines with J gene TRBJ2-7; 10 bases match TRBD1. Germline assignment: CDR1 ENHRY and CDR2 SYGVKD. CDR3 length equals 15 residues. The ends lost 3 bases at V and 3 bases at J; junction bases unmatched: 5. The CDR3 here is CAISELGQGGYEQYF. CDR3 in DNA: TGTGCCATCAGTGAATTAGGACAGGGGGGCTACGAGCAGTACTTC.

This clonotype was recorded many times. The gene calls are TRBV12-3 or TRBV12-4 and TRBJ2-3; 9 bases are a match to TRBD2. CDR3 size: 14 residues. Unmatched junction bases numbered 7, after V lost 6 bases and J lost 6 bases. The CDR3 sequence: CASSVAGVKDTQYF. In DNA form, the CDR3 reads TGTGCCAGCAGCGTAGCGGGAGTAAAGGATACGCAGTATTTT.

This clonotype was found many times. V usage is TRBV28 and J usage is TRBJ2-7; 10 positions match TRBD2. With V trimmed by 3 bases and J by 4 bases, 6 bases remained unmatched. CDR1 is MDHEN, CDR2 SYDVKM, per germline. CDR3 length: 15 amino acids. CDR3 amino acids: CASSFASGSIYEQYF. The CDR3 DNA follows: TGTGCCAGCAGTTTCGCTAGCGGGAGCATTTACGAGCAGTACTTC. Full variable domain (missing parts from reference TRBV28 and TRBJ2-7): DVKVTQSSRYLVKRTGEKVFLECVQDMDHENMFWYRQDPGLGLRLIYFSYDVKMKEKGDIPEGYSVSREKKERFSLILESASTNQTSMYLCASSFASGSIYEQYFGPGTRLTVT.

This clonotype was observed many times. The chain employs TRBV7-6 and TRBJ2-1, with a weak D call TRBD2 (6 bases). V was pared by 5 bases and J by 3 bases, with 17 bases between. CDR1 and CDR2 from the germline V gene are SGHVS and FNYEAQ. The CDR3 length is 16 residues. The CDR3 protein is CASSPPTSSLYNEQFF. The CDR3 nucleotides read TGTGCCAGCAGCCCACCGACTAGTAGCCTCTACAATGAGCAGTTCTTC. The full variable domain, in which reference TRBV7-6 and TRBJ2-1 provide the parts outside the CDR3, is GAGVSQSPRYKVTKRGQDVALRCDPISGHVSLYWYRQALGQGPEFLTYFNYEAQQDKSGLPNDRFSAERPEGSISTLTIQRTEQRDSAMYRCASSPPTSSLYNEQFFGPGTRLTVL.

This clonotype was counted only a few times. The chain couples TRBV4-2 to TRBJ1-5; D is unclear. The CDR3 has 15 amino acids. Trimming took off 4 bases at V and 3 bases at J, with 13 bases between the two ends. From germline, CDR1 is LGHNA and CDR2 YNFKEQ. The CDR3, as DNA: TGTGCCAGCAGCCCCGAAGACGGATACAATCAGCCCCAGCATTTT. Amino acid sequence: CASSPEDGYNQPQHF.

This clonotype was picked up a small number of times. The DNA of the CDR3 is TGTGCCAGCAGTTTTTCAGGGTCGGCCGGGGAGCTGTTTTTT. It specifies CASSFSGSAGELFF. V gene TRBV6-1 combines with J gene TRBJ2-2, with a weak D call TRBD1 (5 bases). Deletions cut 5 bases from V and 6 bases from J, with 13 bases between. The CDR3 runs 14 residues. CDR1 MNHNS and CDR2 SASEGT come from the germline V gene.

This clonotype was counted once. A much larger clone is a single base away; this may be a read error. V gene TRBV7-2 combines with J gene TRBJ2-7; D ambiguous. Germline values: CDR1 SGHTA, CDR2 FQGNSA. The CDR3 is made up of 14 amino acids. The DNA for the CDR3 is TGTGCCGGCAGCTTATGGGGTTCCCCTGACGAGCAGTACTTC. It codes for CAGSLWGSPDEQYF.

The chain recombines TRBV25-1 with TRBJ1-1; TRBD1 might be the D (5 bases). Per the germline V gene, CDR1 is MGHDK and CDR2 is SYGVNS. The V and J ends lost 2 bases and 10 bases respectively, with 17 bases between them. There are 14 residues in the CDR3. CDR3 sequence (DNA): TGTGCCAGCAGTGAAGGAGGAGTGTTGGGGGGAGCTTTCTTT. This sequence encodes CASSEGGVLGGAFF.

This clonotype has a count of ten or more. V and J are TRBV20-1 and TRBJ2-7; TRBD2 matches at 7 bases. The V gene end was trimmed by 0 bases and the J gene end by 6 bases; junction bases not matched to a gene: 17. Germline values: CDR1 DFQATT, CDR2 SNEGSKA (reference sequence). This CDR3 spans 17 amino acids. CDR3 sequence reads: CSAREMFERDIPGEQYF. CDR3 bases: TGCAGTGCTAGAGAGATGTTCGAGCGGGATATTCCGGGCGAGCAGTACTTC.

This clonotype was found a few times. The chain couples TRBV5-8 to TRBJ1-2; D gene ambiguous. Per the germline V gene, CDR1 is SGHTS and CDR2 is YDEGEE. CDR3 size: 14 residues. V was shortened by 1 base and J by 5 bases, with 12 bases between the two germline ends. The CDR3 region is CASSLRSAAYGYTF. CDR3 nucleotides: TGTGCCAGCAGCTTGCGATCAGCTGCATATGGCTACACCTTC. Variable domain in full (rest from reference TRBV5-8 and TRBJ1-2): EAGVTQSPTHLIKTRGQQATLRCSPISGHTSVYWYQQALGLGLQFLLWYDEGEERNRGNFPPRFSGRQFPNYSSELNVNALELEDSALYLCASSLRSAAYGYTFGSGTRLTVV.